This T cell receptor beta chain derives from a study of blood T cell repertoires in COVID-19. CDR3 length: 14 residues. Germline V lookup: CDR1 SQVTM, CDR2 ANQGSEA. V lost 5 bases and J lost 4; bases outside the gene matches: 7. TCRdb's table, derived via immunoSEQ multiplex PCR, lists solely in-frame clones and lacks some. The data contain approximately 200,000 clones, 87% of them singletons. The sequence was collected from a woman younger than 45 who had recovered from COVID-19. Sequenced input: PBMCs or T cells enriched from blood (not recorded which). This rearrangement joins TRBV29-1 to TRBJ1-1; 10 bases match TRBD1. The CDR3 region is CSVTPGQGSTEAFF. For the CDR3, the DNA is TGCAGCGTTACCCCGGGACAGGGGTCCACTGAAGCTTTCTTT.